These 13 T cell receptor beta chains were sequenced from one sample in a study of shared clonotypes between healthy human individuals. The assay was immunoSEQ multiplex PCR, and TCRdb's table has in-frame clones only and misses some. Here the sample spans some 2,500,000 clones, around 90% being singletons. The sequenced material came from naive CD4+ T cells from PBMCs. Subset denoted: CD45RA+ positively selected. These receptors were collected from a man aged 18 to 29 in good health. Some clones in this sample may be carry-over from other donors' samples.

The V and J genes are TRBV5-8 and TRBJ2-3, with unresolved D. Per germline, CDR1 SGHTS and CDR2 YDEGEE. Trimming took 1 base from V and 2 from J, leaving 14 bases between them. The CDR3 has 16 amino acids. The CDR3: CASSLSRRKTTDTQYF. The CDR3 bases are TGTGCCAGCAGCTTGTCTCGACGGAAGACCACAGATACGCAGTATTTT.

Comments on this clone: At the DNA level, this CDR3 is encoded by other sequences in the same sample as well. The rearrangement uses TRBV18 and TRBJ1-5; perhaps TRBD1 as D (6 bases). The germline V and J ends were trimmed by 3 bases and 5 bases, with 11 bases remaining between them. Germline V gives CDR1 KGHSH, CDR2 LQKENI. The length of the CDR3 is 14 residues. CDR3 sequence: CASSPTPGDQPQHF. CDR3 bases: TGTGCCAGCTCACCGACGCCAGGGGATCAGCCCCAGCATTTT. Full variable domain (outside the CDR3, taken from reference TRBV18 and TRBJ1-5): NAGVMQNPRHLVRRRGQEARLRCSPMKGHSHVYWYRQLPEEGLKFMVYLQKENIIDESGMPKERFSAEFPKEGPSILRIQQVVRGDSAAYFCASSPTPGDQPQHFGDGTRLSIL.

CDR3 DNA sequence: TGTGCTAGTGGTTTCGACAGGGGGCCGCGGGTAAATGAGCAGTTCTTC. This encodes CASGFDRGPRVNEQFF. The J gene is TRBJ2-1, the V gene TRBV12-5; 10 positions agree with TRBD1. Germline V lookup: CDR1 LGHNT, CDR2 FRNRAP. This CDR3 is built from 16 residues. The trim removed 3 bases at V and 7 bases at J, leaving 9 bases unmatched.

The chain's CDR3 is CASSQGKTQYF. DNA of the CDR3: TGCGCCAGCAGTCAGGGGAAGACCCAGTACTTC. The chain is built from TRBV5-1 and TRBJ2-5, with a weak D call TRBD1 (6 bases). V was clipped by 5 bases and J by 6 bases, with 8 bases between them. This CDR3 contains 11 residues. CDR1 is SGHRS and CDR2 is YFSETQ in the germline V gene.

This sequence joins TRBV19 and TRBJ1-5; 10 bases map to TRBD1. In germline, CDR1 is LNHDA, CDR2 SQIVND (reference sequence). The CDR3 has 15 residues. V dropped 5 bases and J dropped 7; count of bases not matched to a gene: 8. CDR3 coding DNA: TGTGCCAGTAGTCCGGGACAGGGGAGTTGGCAGCCCCAGCATTTT. It specifies CASSPGQGSWQPQHF.

V and J are TRBV6-5 and TRBJ2-5; possibly TRBD2 for D (6 bases). This CDR3 region has 14 residues. The V gene lost 2 bases and the J gene lost 7 bases, with 14 bases spanning the gap. Germline V gene data show CDR1 as MNHEY and CDR2 as SVGAGI. The CDR3 is CASSYEEGRGTQYF. CDR3 coding DNA: TGTGCCAGCAGTTACGAGGAGGGCCGGGGGACCCAGTACTTC.

The gene calls are TRBV2 and TRBJ2-1; TRBD1 or TRBD2 may be the D gene (6 bases each). Per the germline V gene, CDR1 is SNHLY and CDR2 is FYNNEI. The CDR3 extends over 12 amino acids. V lost 5 bases and J 8 bases, leaving 10 bases between the germline ends. The CDR3 sequence is CASSTGADEQFF. The CDR3 coding sequence is TGTGCCAGCAGTACGGGGGCGGATGAGCAGTTCTTC. The variable domain in full, completed from reference TRBV2 and TRBJ2-1, reads EPEVTQTPSHQVTQMGQEVILRCVPISNHLYFYWYRQILGQKVEFLVSFYNNEISEKSEIFDDQFSVERPDGSNFTLKIRSTKLEDSAMYFCASSTGADEQFFGPGTRLTVL.

V is TRBV23-1 and J is TRBJ2-7; D gene unclear. TRBV23-1 is known as an ORF, though its function is uncertain. The ends were cut back, 7 bases at V and 1 base at J, with 11 bases in the middle. The CDR3 contains 13 residues. DNA for the CDR3: TGCGCCAGCAACGGAGTTAAATCCTACGAGCAGTACTTC. Translating gives CASNGVKSYEQYF.

This chain joins TRBV19 and TRBJ1-5; 11 bases align to TRBD1. Trimming at V came to 10 bases and at J to 4 bases, leaving 12 bases not matched to a gene. Germline V CDR1 and CDR2: LNHDA, SQIVND (reference sequence). The CDR3 loop spans 16 amino acids. CDR3 amino acids: CATNKRGTGGNQPQHF. In nucleotides, the CDR3 is TGTGCCACCAACAAACGAGGGACAGGGGGGAATCAGCCCCAGCATTTT. Full variable domain (missing parts from reference TRBV19 and TRBJ1-5): DGGITQSPKYLFRKEGQNVTLSCEQNLNHDAMYWYRQDPGQGLRLIYYSQIVNDFQKGDIAEGYSVSREKKESFPLTVTSAQKNPTAFYLCATNKRGTGGNQPQHFGDGTRLSIL.

The chain combines TRBV11-1 with TRBJ2-1; 13 positions agree with TRBD2. This CDR3 has 15 residues. CDR1 and CDR2 (germline): SGHAT, FQDESV (reference sequence). Trimming at V came to 5 bases and at J to 8 bases, leaving 6 bases not matched to a gene. In DNA, the CDR3 is TGTGCCAGCAGCCCGAGGACTAGCGGGAGCGATGAGCAGTTCTTC. Translating it yields CASSPRTSGSDEQFF.

Remarks on this clone: The sample has other DNA sequences that encode this CDR3 too. V gene TRBV7-2 combines with J gene TRBJ2-3, with D uncertain. CDR1 and CDR2 (germline): SGHTA, FQGNSA. Trimming stripped 0 bases from V and 0 bases from J, with 4 bases between. The CDR3 totals 14 residues. CDR3 coding DNA: TGTGCCAGCAGCTTAGCCGGTAGCACAGATACGCAGTATTTT. It specifies CASSLAGSTDTQYF.

The rearrangement uses TRBV7-3 and TRBJ2-1; 7 bases align to TRBD1. With 5 bases clipped from V and 0 bases from J, the junction kept 4 bases outside the gene matches. This CDR3 spans 15 amino acids. Germline loops: CDR1 SGHTA, CDR2 FQGTGA. The DNA of the CDR3 is TGTGCCAGCAGCCCGGGGACAGACTCCTACAATGAGCAGTTCTTC. Its translation is CASSPGTDSYNEQFF.

This chain joins TRBV28 and TRBJ2-1; 14 nucleotides align to TRBD2. CDR1 is MDHEN, CDR2 SYDVKM, per germline. This CDR3 region has 15 residues. J lost 10 bases, V lost 6 bases, and 8 bases had no gene match. As DNA, the CDR3 is TGTGCCAGCAGCACCTCGGGACTAGCGGGAGTCGAGCAGTTCTTC. Its protein is CASSTSGLAGVEQFF. The whole variable domain, remainder taken from reference TRBV28 and TRBJ2-1, is DVKVTQSSRYLVKRTGEKVFLECVQDMDHENMFWYRQDPGLGLRLIYFSYDVKMKEKGDIPEGYSVSREKKERFSLILESASTNQTSMYLCASSTSGLAGVEQFFGPGTRLTVL.